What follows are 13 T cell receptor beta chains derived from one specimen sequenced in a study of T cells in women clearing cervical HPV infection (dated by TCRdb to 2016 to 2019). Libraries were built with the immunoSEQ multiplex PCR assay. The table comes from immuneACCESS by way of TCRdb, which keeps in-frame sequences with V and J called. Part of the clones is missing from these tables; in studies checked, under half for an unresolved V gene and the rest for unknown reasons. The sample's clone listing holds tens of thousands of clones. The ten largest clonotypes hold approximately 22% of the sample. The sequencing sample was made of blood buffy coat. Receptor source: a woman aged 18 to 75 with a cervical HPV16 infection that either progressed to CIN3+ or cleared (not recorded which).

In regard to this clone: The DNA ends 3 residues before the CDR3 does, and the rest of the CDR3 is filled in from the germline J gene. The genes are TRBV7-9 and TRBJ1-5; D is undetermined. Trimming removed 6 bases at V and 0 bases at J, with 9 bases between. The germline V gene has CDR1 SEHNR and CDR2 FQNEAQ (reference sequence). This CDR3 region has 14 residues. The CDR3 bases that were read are TGTGCCAGCAGTGAGGGTAGTAGCAATCAGCCC. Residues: CASSEGSSNQP. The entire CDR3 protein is CASSEGSSNQPQHF.

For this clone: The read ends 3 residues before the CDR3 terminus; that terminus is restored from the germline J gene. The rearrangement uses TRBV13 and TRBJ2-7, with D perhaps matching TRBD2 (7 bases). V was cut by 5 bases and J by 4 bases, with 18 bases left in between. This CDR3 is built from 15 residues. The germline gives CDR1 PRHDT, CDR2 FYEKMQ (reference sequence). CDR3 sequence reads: CASSRRGAALYEQYF. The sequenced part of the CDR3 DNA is TGTGCCAGCAGCCGCCGGGGGGCTGCTCTATACGAG.

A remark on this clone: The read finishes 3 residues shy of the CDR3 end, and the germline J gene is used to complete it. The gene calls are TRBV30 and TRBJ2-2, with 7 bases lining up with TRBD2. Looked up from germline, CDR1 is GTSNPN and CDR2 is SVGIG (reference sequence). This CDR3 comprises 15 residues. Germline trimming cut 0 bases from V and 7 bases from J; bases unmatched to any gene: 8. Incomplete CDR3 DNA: TGTGCCTGGAGTGTCGGGGCGGGAGCGGGCGGGGAG. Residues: CAWSVGAGAGGE. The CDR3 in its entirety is CAWSVGAGAGGELFF.

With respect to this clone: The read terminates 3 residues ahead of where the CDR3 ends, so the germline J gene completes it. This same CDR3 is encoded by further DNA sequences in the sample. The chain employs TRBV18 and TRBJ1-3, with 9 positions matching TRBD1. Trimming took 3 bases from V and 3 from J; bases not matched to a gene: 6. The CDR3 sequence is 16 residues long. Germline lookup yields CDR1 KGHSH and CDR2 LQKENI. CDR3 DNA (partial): TGTGCCAGCTCACCCCCGGGACAGGGAAATGGAAACACC. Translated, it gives CASSPPGQGNGNT. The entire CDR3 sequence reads CASSPPGQGNGNTIYF.

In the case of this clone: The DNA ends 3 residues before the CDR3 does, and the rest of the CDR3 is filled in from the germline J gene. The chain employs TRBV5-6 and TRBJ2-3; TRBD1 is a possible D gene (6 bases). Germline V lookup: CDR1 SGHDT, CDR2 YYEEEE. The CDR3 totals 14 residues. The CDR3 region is CASSLGQGKETQYF. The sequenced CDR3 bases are TGTGCCAGCAGCTTGGGCCAGGGGAAAGAGACG.

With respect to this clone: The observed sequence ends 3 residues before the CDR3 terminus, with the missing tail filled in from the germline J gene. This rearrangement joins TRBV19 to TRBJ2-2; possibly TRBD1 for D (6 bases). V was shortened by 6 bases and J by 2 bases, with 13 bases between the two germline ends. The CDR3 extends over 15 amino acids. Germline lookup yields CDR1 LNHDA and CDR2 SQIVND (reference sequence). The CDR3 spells CASRTGTLNTGELFF. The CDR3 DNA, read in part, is TGTGCCAGTAGGACCGGGACACTCAACACCGGGGAG. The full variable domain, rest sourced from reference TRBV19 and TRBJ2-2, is DGGITQSPKYLFRKEGQNVTLSCEQNLNHDAMYWYRQDPGQGLRLIYYSQIVNDFQKGDIAEGYSVSREKKESFPLTVTSAQKNPTAFYLCASRTGTLNTGELFFGEGSRLTVL.

The chain's CDR3 is CASSETDYGYTF. The DNA read from the CDR3 is TGTGCCAGCAGTGAGACAGACTATGGC. The V gene is TRBV2, the J gene TRBJ1-2; D may be TRBD1 (5 bases). Read data end 3 residues before the CDR3 end; the end is taken from the germline J gene. V lost 3 bases and J 3 bases, leaving 5 bases between the germline ends. This CDR3 contains 12 residues. Germline V CDR1 and CDR2: SNHLY, FYNNEI.

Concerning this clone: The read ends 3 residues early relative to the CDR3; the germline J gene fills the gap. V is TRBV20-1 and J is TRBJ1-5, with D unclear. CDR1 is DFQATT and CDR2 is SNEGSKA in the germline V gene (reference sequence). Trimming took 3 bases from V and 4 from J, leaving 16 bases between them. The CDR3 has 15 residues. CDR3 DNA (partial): TGCAGTGCTAGTTCCTCGGGTATAACGAATCAGCCC. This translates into CSASSSGITNQP. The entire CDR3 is CSASSSGITNQPQHF.

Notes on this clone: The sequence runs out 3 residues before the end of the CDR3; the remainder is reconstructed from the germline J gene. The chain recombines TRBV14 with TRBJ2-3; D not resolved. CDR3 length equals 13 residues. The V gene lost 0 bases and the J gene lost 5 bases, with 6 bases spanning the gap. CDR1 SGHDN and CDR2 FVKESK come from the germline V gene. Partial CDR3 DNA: TGTGCCAGCAGCCAAGAAGGGCTAGATACG. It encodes CASSQEGLDT. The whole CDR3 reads CASSQEGLDTQYF.

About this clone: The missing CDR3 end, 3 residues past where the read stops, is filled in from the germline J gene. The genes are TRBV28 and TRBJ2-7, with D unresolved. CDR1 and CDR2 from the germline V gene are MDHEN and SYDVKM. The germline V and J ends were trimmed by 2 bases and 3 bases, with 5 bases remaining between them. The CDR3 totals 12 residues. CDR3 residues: CASSLGHYEQYF. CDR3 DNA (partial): TGTGCCAGCAGTTTAGGCCACTACGAG.

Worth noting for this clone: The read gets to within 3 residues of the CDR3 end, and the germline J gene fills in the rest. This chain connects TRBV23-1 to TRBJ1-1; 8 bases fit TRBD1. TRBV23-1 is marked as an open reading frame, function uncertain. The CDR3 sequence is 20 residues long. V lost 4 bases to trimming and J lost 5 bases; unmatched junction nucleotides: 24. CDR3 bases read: TGCGCCAGCAGTCCTCTAAGGGGTAGGTTACAGGGGGGGCTTAGGACTGAA. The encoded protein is CASSPLRGRLQGGLRTE. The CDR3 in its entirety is CASSPLRGRLQGGLRTEAFF.

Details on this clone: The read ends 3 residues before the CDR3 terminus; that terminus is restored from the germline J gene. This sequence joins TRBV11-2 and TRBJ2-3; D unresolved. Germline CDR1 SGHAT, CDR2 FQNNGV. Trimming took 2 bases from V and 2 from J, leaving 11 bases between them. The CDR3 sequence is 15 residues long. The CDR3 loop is CASSLNSHSTDTQYF. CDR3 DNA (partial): TGTGCCAGCAGCTTAAATAGCCACTCCACAGATACG. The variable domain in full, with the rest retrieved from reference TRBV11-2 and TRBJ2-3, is EAGVAQSPRYKIIEKRQSVAFWCNPISGHATLYWYQQILGQGPKLLIQFQNNGVVDDSQLPKDRFSAERLKGVDSTLKIQPAKLEDSAVYLCASSLNSHSTDTQYFGPGTRLTVL.

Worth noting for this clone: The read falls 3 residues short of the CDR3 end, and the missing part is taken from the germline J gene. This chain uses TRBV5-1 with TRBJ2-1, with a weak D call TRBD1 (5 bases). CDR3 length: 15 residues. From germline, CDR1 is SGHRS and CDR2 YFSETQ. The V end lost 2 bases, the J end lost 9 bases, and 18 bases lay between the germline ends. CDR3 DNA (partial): TGCGCCAGCAGCTTCAGGGTAGGGGATCAAGGTGAG. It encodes CASSFRVGDQGE. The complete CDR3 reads CASSFRVGDQGEQFF. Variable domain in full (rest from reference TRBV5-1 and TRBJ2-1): KAGVTQTPRYLIKTRGQQVTLSCSPISGHRSVSWYQQTPGQGLQFLFEYFSETQRNKGNFPGRFSGRQFSNSRSEMNVSTLELGDSALYLCASSFRVGDQGEQFFGPGTRLTVL.